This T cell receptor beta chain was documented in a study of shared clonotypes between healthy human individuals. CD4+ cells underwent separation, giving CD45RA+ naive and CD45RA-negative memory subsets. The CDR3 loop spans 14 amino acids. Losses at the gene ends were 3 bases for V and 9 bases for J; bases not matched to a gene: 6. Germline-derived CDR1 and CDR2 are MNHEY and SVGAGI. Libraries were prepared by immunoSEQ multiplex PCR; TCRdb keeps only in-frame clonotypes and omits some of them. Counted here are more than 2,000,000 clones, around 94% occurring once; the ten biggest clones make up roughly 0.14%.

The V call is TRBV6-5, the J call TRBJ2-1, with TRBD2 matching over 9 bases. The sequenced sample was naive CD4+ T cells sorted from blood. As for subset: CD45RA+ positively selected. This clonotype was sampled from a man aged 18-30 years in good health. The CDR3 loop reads CASSYGVAGVEQFF. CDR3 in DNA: TGTGCCAGCAGTTATGGCGTAGCGGGAGTTGAGCAGTTCTTC.